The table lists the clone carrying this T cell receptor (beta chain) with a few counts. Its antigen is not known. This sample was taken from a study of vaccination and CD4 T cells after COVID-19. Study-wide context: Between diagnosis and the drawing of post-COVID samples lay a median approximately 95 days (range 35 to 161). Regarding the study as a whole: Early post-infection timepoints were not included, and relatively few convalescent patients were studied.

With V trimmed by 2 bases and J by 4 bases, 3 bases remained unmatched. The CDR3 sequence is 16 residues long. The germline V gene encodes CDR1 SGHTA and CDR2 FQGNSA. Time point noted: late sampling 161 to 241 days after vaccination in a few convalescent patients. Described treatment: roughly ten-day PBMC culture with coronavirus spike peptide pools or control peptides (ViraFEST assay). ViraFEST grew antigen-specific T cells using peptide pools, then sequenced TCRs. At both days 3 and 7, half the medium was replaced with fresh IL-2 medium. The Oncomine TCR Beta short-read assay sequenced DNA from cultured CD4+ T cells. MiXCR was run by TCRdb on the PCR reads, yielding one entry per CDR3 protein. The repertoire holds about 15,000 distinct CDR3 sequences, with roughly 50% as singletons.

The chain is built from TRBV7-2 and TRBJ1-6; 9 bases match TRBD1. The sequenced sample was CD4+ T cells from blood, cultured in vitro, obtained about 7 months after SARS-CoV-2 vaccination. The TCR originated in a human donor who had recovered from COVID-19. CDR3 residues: CASSLQTGGYNSPLHF. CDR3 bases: TGTGCCAGCAGCTTACAGACAGGGGGATATAATTCACCCCTCCACTTT. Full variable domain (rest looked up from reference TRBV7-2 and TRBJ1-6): GAGVSQSPSNKVTEKGKDVELRCDPISGHTALYWYRQSLGQGLEFLIYFQGNSAPDKSGLPSDRFSAERTGGSVSTLTIQRTQQEDSAVYLCASSLQTGGYNSPLHFGNGTRLTVT.